These 26 T cell receptor beta chains were all obtained from the same sample, sequenced in a study of response to subunit inactivated influenza vaccine. TCRdb reprocessed the RT-PCR reads via MiXCR and lists one record per CDR3 protein. The table includes more than 450,000 distinct CDR3 sequences, 7.6% detected once. The sample in question was PBMCs from blood, obtained less than 30 months after vaccination. The source is a man between 45 and 75 years old who received an inactivated influenza vaccine.

This clonotype was seen a few times. A read error may account for a junction end that differs from germline. V and J are TRBV29-1 and TRBJ1-2; 7 bases are a match to TRBD1. CDR1 and CDR2 (germline): SQVTM, ANQGSEA. CDR3 length: 12 residues. This CDR3 reads CSVEDSRTGPIF. CDR3 bases: TGCAGCGTTGAAGATAGTCGGACAGGACCTATCTTC.

This clonotype was observed many times. The rearrangement uses TRBV5-1 and TRBJ2-5, with 7 bases aligning to TRBD2. CDR1 SGHRS and CDR2 YFSETQ come from the germline V gene. The junction had 7 bases not matched to a gene; V was cut back by 4 bases and J by 4 bases. The CDR3 totals 14 residues. The CDR3 coding sequence is TGCGCCAGCAGCGCCGGGAGGTCTGGAGAGACCCAGTACTTC. It specifies CASSAGRSGETQYF.

The rearrangement links TRBV12-2 to TRBJ1-2; the table's TRBD1 call for D was not verified on the DNA. TRBV12-2 is marked as a pseudogene. This CDR3 has 18 amino acids. The CDR3 nucleotides read TGTGCAAGTCGCTTAGCTCTCGGCAGGGGGCGAGAGCACTATGGCTACACCTTC. Translated: CASRLALGRGREHYGYTF.

This clonotype was recorded many times. This chain links TRBV5-5 with TRBJ2-1; 8 bases map to TRBD2. CDR1 is SGHKS and CDR2 is YYEKEE in the germline V gene (reference sequence). V was clipped by 1 base and J by 7 bases; unmatched bases: 7. This CDR3 is built from 15 residues. This chain's CDR3 is CASSLTLAGPNEQFF. The CDR3 DNA reads TGTGCCAGCAGCTTGACCCTAGCGGGCCCGAATGAGCAGTTCTTC.

The chain is built from TRBV6-1 and TRBJ2-5; no firm D call. CDR1 is MNHNS, CDR2 SASEGT, per germline. Trimming removed 6 bases from V and 1 base from J, with 12 bases in between. The CDR3 runs 14 residues. DNA of the CDR3: TGTGCCAGCAGGCTTCGGGCCACCCAAGAGACCCAGTACTTC. Protein: CASRLRATQETQYF.

Ten or more counts support this clonotype. The V call is TRBV28, the J call TRBJ2-5, with D hard to call. The CDR3 is 12 amino acids. The V gene lost 4 bases and the J gene lost 5 bases, with 8 bases spanning the gap. CDR1 and CDR2 from the germline V gene are MDHEN and SYDVKM. CDR3 residues: CASSSLGETQYF. The CDR3 DNA reads as TGTGCCAGCAGTTCCCTCGGGGAGACCCAGTACTTC.

The chain joins TRBV6-2 or TRBV6-3 to TRBJ2-3; 12 bases line up with TRBD2. The V and J ends lost 0 bases and 0 bases, in that order; junction bases with no gene match: 10. This CDR3 region has 20 residues. Looked up from germline, CDR1 is MNHEY and CDR2 is SVGEGT. CDR3 sequence: CASSYSASGRGFSSTDTQYF. Written as DNA, the CDR3 is TGTGCCAGCAGTTACTCGGCTAGCGGGAGGGGATTTTCTAGCACAGATACGCAGTATTTT.

This clonotype was observed many times. The chain carries TRBV24-1 and TRBJ2-1; tentative D call: TRBD2 (6 bases). V dropped 4 bases and J dropped 7 bases, with 16 bases sitting between them. Per germline, CDR1 KGHDR and CDR2 SFDVKD. The CDR3 loop spans 15 amino acids. This CDR3 reads CATSEGREEVNEQFF. DNA for the CDR3: TGTGCCACCAGTGAGGGCAGGGAGGAAGTAAATGAGCAGTTCTTC.

The V gene is TRBV5-6, the J gene TRBJ2-5; D unclear. The V and J ends lost 4 bases and 2 bases respectively, with 18 bases between them. The V gene's germline CDR1 is SGHDT and CDR2 YYEEEE. The CDR3 sequence is 16 residues long. The CDR3 nucleotides read TGTGCCAGCAGCGGGCTGGGCACGGCGGTACAAGAGACCCAGTACTTC. Amino acid sequence: CASSGLGTAVQETQYF.

This clonotype was counted ten times or more. This rearrangement joins TRBV7-2 to TRBJ2-7; 9 nucleotides agree with TRBD1. The J segment lost 2 bases and the V segment lost 6 bases, leaving 8 bases of the junction unmatched. There are 15 residues in the CDR3. Germline CDR1 is SGHTA and CDR2 is FQGNSA. Here the CDR3 reads CASSYDRGVTYEQYF. CDR3 bases: TGTGCCAGCAGTTACGACAGGGGGGTTACCTACGAGCAGTACTTC.

At least ten counts were recorded for this clonotype. The rearrangement links TRBV3-1 to TRBJ2-3; D call uncertain. The CDR3 extends over 13 amino acids. Trimming removed 4 bases at V and 2 bases at J, with 7 bases between. Germline values: CDR1 LGHDT, CDR2 YNNKEL (reference sequence). In DNA form, the CDR3 reads TGTGCCAGCAGCCGCCGGACCACAGATACGCAGTATTTT. Encoded protein: CASSRRTTDTQYF.

This clonotype occurred many times. The chain joins TRBV5-5 to TRBJ1-1; TRBD1 might be the D (6 bases). The CDR3 extends over 15 amino acids. Germline-derived CDR1 and CDR2 are SGHKS and YYEKEE (reference sequence). V lost 1 base and J lost 5, with 15 bases in between. CDR3 sequence: CASSLLGTTGTEAFF. Written as DNA, the CDR3 is TGTGCCAGCAGCTTGTTAGGGACAACGGGTACTGAAGCTTTCTTT.

The chain joins TRBV7-2 to TRBJ1-2; D is unresolved. Germline V CDR1 and CDR2: SGHTA, FQGNSA. This CDR3 contains 12 residues. V lost 5 bases to trimming and J lost 8 bases, with 12 bases between them. The CDR3 nucleotides read TGTGCCAGCAGCATCCGGACGCAGGGCTACACCTTC. Protein sequence: CASSIRTQGYTF.

This clonotype was picked up a small number of times. This chain joins TRBV7-9 and TRBJ2-5; D not resolved. The CDR3 extends over 13 amino acids. Germline V gene data show CDR1 as SEHNR and CDR2 as FQNEAQ (reference sequence). V was trimmed by 4 bases and J by 1 base, leaving 7 bases between them. This CDR3 is CASSSAGQETQYF. CDR3 nucleotide sequence: TGTGCCAGCAGCTCCGCCGGCCAAGAGACCCAGTACTTC.

The sample holds many counts of this clonotype. The CDR3 DNA reads TGCGCCAGCAGCTTGAGAGCGGGGGGGCCCAATGAGCAGTTCTTC. Amino acid sequence: CASSLRAGGPNEQFF. The rearrangement uses TRBV5-1 and TRBJ2-1; 10 bases are a match to TRBD2. The CDR3 consists of 15 residues. Trimming cost V 1 base and J 6 bases; bases outside gene matches: 4. Per the germline V gene, CDR1 is SGHRS and CDR2 is YFSETQ. Full variable domain (rest looked up from reference TRBV5-1 and TRBJ2-1): KAGVTQTPRYLIKTRGQQVTLSCSPISGHRSVSWYQQTPGQGLQFLFEYFSETQRNKGNFPGRFSGRQFSNSRSEMNVSTLELGDSALYLCASSLRAGGPNEQFFGPGTRLTVL.

This clonotype was seen more than once but under ten times. The CDR3 DNA sequence: TGTGCCAGCAGTTCGTGGACAGGGGCTGGAAACACCATATATTTT. This codes for CASSSWTGAGNTIYF. The chain recombines TRBV6-2 or TRBV6-3 with TRBJ1-3, with 9 bases identical to TRBD1. V shed 4 bases and J 2 bases; nucleotides not matched to a gene: 3. The CDR3 is 15 amino acids. Germline loops: CDR1 MNHEY, CDR2 SVGEGT.

This clonotype came up many times. The CDR3: CAWSVEAAYGYTF. The CDR3 DNA reads as TGTGCCTGGAGTGTAGAGGCTGCTTATGGCTACACCTTC. The chain carries TRBV30 and TRBJ1-2, with D unresolved. Germline CDR1 GTSNPN, CDR2 SVGIG (reference sequence). The V end was cut by 0 bases, the J end by 5 bases, with 10 bases between. The CDR3 is made up of 13 amino acids.

The sample holds a few counts of this clonotype. The chain joins TRBV7-9 to TRBJ2-7; D may be TRBD1 (6 bases). The CDR3 is 14 amino acids. The V end lost 4 bases, the J end lost 1 base, and 11 bases lay between the germline ends. CDR1 and CDR2 (germline): SEHNR, FQNEAQ (reference sequence). DNA for the CDR3: TGTGCCAGCAGCTCAGACAGGAGATCCTACGAGCAGTACTTC. It codes for CASSSDRRSYEQYF.

This clonotype was seen ten or more times. The rearrangement links TRBV5-1 to TRBJ2-5, with D perhaps matching TRBD1 (6 bases). CDR1 and CDR2 (germline): SGHRS, YFSETQ. V gave up 5 bases and J gave up 4 bases, with 15 bases separating them. The CDR3 extends over 14 amino acids. The CDR3 reads CASSSGALGETQYF. The DNA of the CDR3 is TGCGCCAGCAGTTCAGGGGCACTGGGAGAGACCCAGTACTTC.

The chain recombines TRBV6-2 or TRBV6-3 with TRBJ2-6, with 16 bases aligning to TRBD2. CDR1 is MNHEY and CDR2 is SVGEGT in the germline V gene. The CDR3 is 20 residues long. Unmatched junction bases numbered 10, after V lost 6 bases and J lost 2 bases. CDR3 amino acids: CASSPGLAGGPYTGANVLTF. CDR3 coding DNA: TGTGCCAGCAGCCCGGGACTAGCGGGAGGGCCTTATACTGGGGCCAACGTCCTGACTTTC.

The rearrangement joins TRBV4-3 to TRBJ1-2; maybe TRBD1 (6 bases). The CDR3 is 13 amino acids. Germline V gene sequence: CDR1 LGHNA, CDR2 YSLEER. V dropped 5 bases and J dropped 1 base, with 8 bases sitting between them. CDR3 amino acids: CASSNRVNYGYTF. The CDR3 DNA follows: TGCGCCAGCAGCAACAGGGTTAACTATGGCTACACCTTC.

This clonotype was recorded a few times. V gene TRBV6-2 or TRBV6-3 combines with J gene TRBJ2-2; 10 bases align to TRBD2. Germline CDR1 MNHEY, CDR2 SVGEGT. This CDR3 contains 22 residues. V was pared by 8 bases and J by 0 bases, with 24 bases of the junction left unmatched. The CDR3 nucleotides read TGTGCCAGCTATTACCTGGGGGTTAGCGGGAGGTTCGTTAAGGCGAACACCGGGGAGCTGTTTTTT. Its protein product is CASYYLGVSGRFVKANTGELFF.

The J gene is TRBJ2-7, the V gene TRBV20-1; TRBD2 matches 13 bases. The trim removed 3 bases at V and 3 bases at J, leaving 11 bases unmatched. Germline values: CDR1 DFQATT, CDR2 SNEGSKA (reference sequence). This CDR3 is built from 17 residues. CDR3 residues: CSASRRTSGGYYYEQYF. The CDR3, as DNA: TGCAGTGCTAGCCGGAGGACTAGCGGGGGCTATTACTACGAGCAGTACTTC.

At least ten counts were recorded for this clonotype. Here the CDR3 DNA reads TGTGCCAGCAGCCCCGGGACAGGGAGAAATTCACCCCTCCACTTT. Translating it yields CASSPGTGRNSPLHF. V usage is TRBV7-9 and J usage is TRBJ1-6; 9 bases align to TRBD1. The CDR3 length is 15 residues. The V and J ends lost 5 bases and 7 bases, in that order; junction bases with no gene match: 6. Germline values: CDR1 SEHNR, CDR2 FQNEAQ (reference sequence). The full variable domain, completed using reference TRBV7-9 and TRBJ1-6, is DTGVSQNPRHKITKRGQNVTFRCDPISEHNRLYWYRQTLGQGPEFLTYFQNEAQLEKSRLLSDRFSAERPKGSFSTLEIQRTEQGDSAMYLCASSPGTGRNSPLHFGNGTRLTVT.

This clonotype showed up just a few times. The chain joins TRBV5-6 to TRBJ2-1; D is possibly TRBD1 (6 bases). The CDR3 runs 16 residues. Germline V CDR1 and CDR2: SGHDT, YYEEEE. Deletions cut 0 bases from V and 2 bases from J, with 12 bases between. CDR3 sequence (DNA): TGTGCCAGCAGCTTGGCAAGGGGGAGAGCCTACAATGAGCAGTTCTTC. The encoded protein is CASSLARGRAYNEQFF. Based on the CDR3 plus reference TRBV5-6 and TRBJ2-1, the full variable domain is DAGVTQSPTHLIKTRGQQVTLRCSPKSGHDTVSWYQQALGQGPQFIFQYYEEEERQRGNFPDRFSGHQFPNYSSELNVNALLLGDSALYLCASSLARGRAYNEQFFGPGTRLTVL.

The gene calls are TRBV6-5 and TRBJ1-3; TRBD1 is a possible D gene (5 bases). The CDR3 is 15 residues long. Germline V gene sequence: CDR1 MNHEY, CDR2 SVGAGI. The germline V and J ends were trimmed by 2 bases and 0 bases, with 8 bases remaining between them. This CDR3 is CASSYQGYSGNTIYF. The CDR3 nucleotides read TGTGCCAGCAGTTACCAGGGTTACTCTGGAAACACCATATATTTT.